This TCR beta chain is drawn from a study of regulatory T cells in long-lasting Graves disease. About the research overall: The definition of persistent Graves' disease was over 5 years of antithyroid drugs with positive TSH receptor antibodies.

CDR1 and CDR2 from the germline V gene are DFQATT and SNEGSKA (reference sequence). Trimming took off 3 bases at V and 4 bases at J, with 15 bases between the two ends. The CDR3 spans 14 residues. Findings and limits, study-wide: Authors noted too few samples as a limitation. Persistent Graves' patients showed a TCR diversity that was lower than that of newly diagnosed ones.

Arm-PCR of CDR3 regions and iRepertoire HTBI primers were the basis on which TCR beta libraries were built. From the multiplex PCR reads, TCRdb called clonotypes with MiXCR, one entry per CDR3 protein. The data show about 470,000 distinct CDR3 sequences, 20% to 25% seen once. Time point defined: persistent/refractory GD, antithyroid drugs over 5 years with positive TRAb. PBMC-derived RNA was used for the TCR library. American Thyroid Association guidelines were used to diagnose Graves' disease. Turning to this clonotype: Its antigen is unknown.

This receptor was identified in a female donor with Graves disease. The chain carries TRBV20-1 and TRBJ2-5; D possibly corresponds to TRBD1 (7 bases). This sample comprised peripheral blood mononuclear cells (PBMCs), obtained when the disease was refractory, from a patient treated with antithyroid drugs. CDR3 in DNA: TGCAGTGCTAGCCCAGGGACAGCGGGAGAGACCCAGTACTTC. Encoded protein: CSASPGTAGETQYF.